This TCR beta chain was identified during a study of blood T cells in healthy people across ages. The germline V gene encodes CDR1 SQVTM and CDR2 ANQGSEA. V was shortened by 6 bases and J by 6 bases, with 20 bases between the two germline ends. This CDR3 has 14 residues. A J-beta primer mix and a sample-barcoded 5' primer were used in a second PCR of roughly 7 to 12 cycles. MiXCR, applied by TCRdb to the 5' RACE reads, yields one record per CDR3 protein. The sample lists 700,000 to 850,000 distinct CDR3 sequences, about 53% seen once, with approximately 40% in the top ten. This clonotype was obtained from an older man in good health. V is TRBV29-1 and J is TRBJ2-5; TRBD1 is a possible D gene (7 bases). Source material: blood. The CDR3 region has the DNA TGCAGCGTCCAACCAGGGGGGCGCGGGCAGACCCAGTACTTC. Encoded protein: CSVQPGGRGQTQYF.